This T cell receptor beta chain was identified during a study of shared clonotypes between healthy human individuals. Trimming removed 3 bases from V and 2 bases from J, with 9 bases in between. CDR1 SQVTM and CDR2 ANQGSEA come from the germline V gene. The CDR3 runs to 13 residues. TCRdb's copy holds only in-frame clones and misses some; the assay was immunoSEQ multiplex PCR. The table shows roughly 2.2 million clones, with 85% to 95% occurring only once. This clonotype originated in a man aged 18 to 30 in good health. Some clones in this sample may be carry-over from other donors' samples. The chain joins TRBV29-1 to TRBJ2-3; D uncertain. The sample was naive CD4+ T cells from PBMCs. Subset here: CD45RA+ positively selected. The CDR3 bases are TGCAGCGTTGAGGTCCAATCCACAGATACGCAGTATTTT. Translated: CSVEVQSTDTQYF.